The sequence of this T cell receptor (beta chain) was determined in a study of cytomegalovirus exposure and HLA in healthy donors. About the study: Unique TCR beta sequences numbering about 100 million came from 150 million to 200 million T cells in an earlier analysis.

The study's findings and limits: Later analysis revealed greater clonal expansion in HLA-associated TCR beta chains than in equally common others. Certain indistinguishable V segments, among them TRBV6-2 and TRBV6-3, were excluded. Certain sequence variants were highly shared and formed a cluster, and this cluster was likely a sequencing artifact.

The CDR3 extends over 15 amino acids. V lost 1 base to trimming and J lost 0 bases, with 9 bases between them. Germline-derived CDR1 and CDR2 are GTSNPN and SVGIG (reference sequence). The PCR made use of 60 Vbeta and 13 Jbeta primers. Clones were sequenced by immunoSEQ multiplex PCR, and TCRdb holds only the in-frame ones, with some missing. The repertoire has 200,000 to 250,000 clones, almost 85% of them found once; the top ten carry roughly 0.58%. Of note for this clone: The target antigen is unknown.

This clonotype was obtained from a woman aged 40 to 50 in good health and CMV-seronegative. The chain recombines TRBV30 with TRBJ1-4; D may be TRBD1 (5 bases). Specimen: PBMCs. As DNA, the CDR3 is TGTGCCTGGAGTGATACAGGTGCAACTAATGAAAAACTGTTTTTT. Its translation: CAWSDTGATNEKLFF.